This T cell receptor beta chain was captured in a study of Ad26.COV2.S vaccination and SARS-CoV-2 variants. Described treatment: some 19 received Ad26.COV2.S at low or high dose, single or two shots; roughly five received placebo; per-sample allocation not given. Sampling took place 63 days after the first vaccine or placebo injection. Only in-frame clones appear in the TCRdb table, and some are missing; sequencing was by immunoSEQ multiplex PCR. The sample holds a few hundred thousand clones; roughly 90% are singletons and the top ten take 10% to 15%. CDR3 length: 17 residues. CDR1 is MGHDK and CDR2 is SYGVNS in the germline V gene. Trimming removed 2 bases from V and 0 bases from J, with 14 bases in between.

The genes are TRBV25-1 and TRBJ2-1, with a weak D call TRBD2 (5 bases). This material consisted of peripheral blood, taken in a trial of Ad26.COV2.S vaccine versus placebo. This clonotype was obtained from a person between 18 and 65 years old who received the Ad26.COV2.S COVID-19 vaccine or a placebo. CDR3 sequence (DNA): TGTGCCAGCAGTGAAACGAACGGGATGAGCTCCTACAATGAGCAGTTCTTC. Its protein product is CASSETNGMSSYNEQFF.